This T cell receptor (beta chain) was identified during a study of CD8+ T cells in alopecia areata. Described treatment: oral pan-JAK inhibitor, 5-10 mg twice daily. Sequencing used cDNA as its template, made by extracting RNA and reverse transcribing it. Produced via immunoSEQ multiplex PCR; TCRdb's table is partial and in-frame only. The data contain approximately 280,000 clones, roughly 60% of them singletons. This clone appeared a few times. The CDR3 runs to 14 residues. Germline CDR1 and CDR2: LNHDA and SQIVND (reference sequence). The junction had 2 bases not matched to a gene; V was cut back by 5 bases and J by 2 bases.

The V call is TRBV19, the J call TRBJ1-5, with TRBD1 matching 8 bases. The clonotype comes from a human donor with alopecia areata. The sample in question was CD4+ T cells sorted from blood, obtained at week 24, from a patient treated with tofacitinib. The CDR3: CASSVDRGNQPQHF. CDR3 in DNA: TGTGCCAGTAGTGTGGACAGGGGCAATCAGCCCCAGCATTTT.